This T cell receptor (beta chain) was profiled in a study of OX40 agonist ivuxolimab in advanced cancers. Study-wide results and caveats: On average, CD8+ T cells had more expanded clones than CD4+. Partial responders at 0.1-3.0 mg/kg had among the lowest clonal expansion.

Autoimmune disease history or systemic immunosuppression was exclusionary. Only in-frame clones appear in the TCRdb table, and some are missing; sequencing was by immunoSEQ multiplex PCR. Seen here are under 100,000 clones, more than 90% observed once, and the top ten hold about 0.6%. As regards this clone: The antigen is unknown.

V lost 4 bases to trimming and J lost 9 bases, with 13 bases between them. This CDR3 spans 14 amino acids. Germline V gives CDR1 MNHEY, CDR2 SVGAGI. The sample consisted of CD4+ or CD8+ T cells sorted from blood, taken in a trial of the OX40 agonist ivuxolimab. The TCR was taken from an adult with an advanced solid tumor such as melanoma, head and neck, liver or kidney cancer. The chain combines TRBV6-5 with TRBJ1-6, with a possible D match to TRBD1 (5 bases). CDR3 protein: CASSLAGTGSPLHF. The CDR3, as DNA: TGTGCCAGCAGTTTGGCAGGGACGGGTTCACCCCTCCACTTT.